This T cell receptor (beta chain) stems from a study of blood T cell repertoires in COVID-19. Study information: The samples span acute and convalescent COVID-19 from the United States, Italy and Spain. PBMCs, B-cell-depleted T cells, or T cells provided the cDNA or gDNA that made up the material.

CDR1 is MDHEN, CDR2 SYDVKM, per germline. V shed 4 bases and J shed 5 bases, with 5 bases lying between them. The CDR3 is 11 amino acids. In the source study's methods: Estimates of nucleated cell counts were drawn from the amplification of reference gene primers. Repertoires were generated with immunoSEQ multiplex PCR, while TCRdb's copy carries only in-frame clones and drops some. V, J and clone size are taken as reported in that table, and D and trimming were inferred from the DNA itself. The sample records approximately 120,000 clones, 75% to 85% being singletons. The sequence derives from a middle-aged man with active or convalescent COVID-19. V is TRBV28 and J is TRBJ1-2; D unclear. Sequenced input: peripheral blood. The CDR3 loop reads CASSSGYGYTF. In DNA, the CDR3 is TGTGCCAGCAGTTCCGGGTATGGCTACACCTTC.